The clone carrying this TCR beta chain appeared a few times. The antigen is not known. Samples with a second dose at about 4 or about 12 weeks were pooled together. Germline V gene lookup returns CDR1 SNHLY and CDR2 FYNNEI. This CDR3 has 13 residues. The germline V and J ends were trimmed by 9 bases and 2 bases, with 13 bases remaining between them. Sequencing used immunoSEQ multiplex PCR; TCRdb keeps in-frame clones, though not all of them. The table records over 150,000 clones, roughly 89% of them present only once. These data belong to a study of T cell responses to AZD1222 COVID-19 vaccine. Overall study results and limits: In all cases, repertoires were sampled only after the peak T cell response.

Specimen: peripheral blood, collected 28 days after the second AZD1222 dose. This chain connects TRBV2 to TRBJ1-2, with D perhaps TRBD1 (5 bases). The sequence was obtained from an adult who received the AZD1222 COVID-19 vaccine. The CDR3 spells CARPLSGNYGYTF. CDR3 sequence (DNA): TGTGCCAGACCTCTCTCAGGGAACTATGGCTACACCTTC.